This T cell receptor beta chain was observed in a study of blood T cell repertoires in COVID-19. For the study at large: Researchers got acute and convalescent COVID-19 samples from the United States, Italy and Spain.

Followed longitudinally, the Seattle patients had been enrolled during active infection. Per the authors' pipeline: Estimation of nucleated cell counts was performed using reference gene primer amplification. The data were produced by immunoSEQ multiplex PCR, yet TCRdb's version contains in-frame clones alone and is incomplete. V and J calls and clone size are given by that table; D and trimming were obtained from the DNA. This table holds about 190,000 clones, 82% found once. Sequenced input: peripheral blood. The TCR was taken from an older woman with COVID-19, enrolled during active disease.

The CDR3 DNA reads as TGTGCCAGCAGCACAACAGGGTTTGGAGCTTTCTTT. It encodes CASSTTGFGAFF. The rearrangement joins TRBV28 to TRBJ1-1, with a tentative D call TRBD1 (6 bases). The germline V gene encodes CDR1 MDHEN and CDR2 SYDVKM. Trimming pared 6 bases from V and 10 bases from J, leaving 15 bases between. The CDR3 runs 12 residues.